A selection of T cell receptor beta chains follows, all from one sample in a study of regulatory T cells in long-lasting Graves disease. MiXCR, run by TCRdb on the multiplex PCR reads, gives a single entry per CDR3 protein. Among roughly 700,000 distinct CDR3 sequences listed, about 32% were seen once. The starting material was peripheral blood mononuclear cells (PBMCs), obtained when the disease was refractory, from a patient treated with antithyroid drugs. The source of these receptors is a female donor with Graves disease. The CDR3 runs from the conserved cysteine through the conserved F or W. Each record gives: CDR3 DNA, CDR3 protein, V gene, clone size, D gene, J gene, CDR3 length. D genes are given only for firm matches. Only some rows state a clone size, as once, few, many or a class for expanded clones.

cdr3_nt: TGCAGTGCTATGACAGGAGGTTACGAGCAGTACTTC; cdr3_aa: CSAMTGGYEQYF; v_call: TRBV20-1; clone_size: few; d_call: -; j_call: TRBJ2-7; cdr3_length: 12
cdr3_nt: TGTGCCAGCAGTGTTCTAGGGGGCTGGTCCTACGAGCAGTACTTC; cdr3_aa: CASSVLGGWSYEQYF; v_call: TRBV6-1; clone_size: -; d_call: TRBD1; j_call: TRBJ2-7; cdr3_length: 15
cdr3_nt: TGTGCCAGCAGTGAAAGTGGGACAGGGTTTTCGGGCAATCAGCCCCAGCATTTT; cdr3_aa: CASSESGTGFSGNQPQHF; v_call: TRBV6-1; clone_size: few; d_call: TRBD1; j_call: TRBJ1-5; cdr3_length: 18
cdr3_nt: TGTGCCAGCAGTGATCAGCCCGGTTACGAGCAGTACTTC; cdr3_aa: CASSDQPGYEQYF; v_call: TRBV2; clone_size: few; d_call: -; j_call: TRBJ2-7; cdr3_length: 13
cdr3_nt: TGTGCCAGCAGTCAGGACAGTGGTCGGAACACTGAAGCTTTCTTT; cdr3_aa: CASSQDSGRNTEAFF; v_call: TRBV2; clone_size: many; d_call: -; j_call: TRBJ1-1; cdr3_length: 15
cdr3_nt: TGCAGTGCTAGTACCAGCGGGAGCCCCACCTACGAGCAGTACTTC; cdr3_aa: CSASTSGSPTYEQYF; v_call: TRBV20-1; clone_size: few; d_call: TRBD2; j_call: TRBJ2-7; cdr3_length: 15
cdr3_nt: TGTGCCAGCAGCCAACCTAGCGGGAGGGCCTGGGAAGAGACCCAGTACTTC; cdr3_aa: CASSQPSGRAWEETQYF; v_call: TRBV3-1; clone_size: -; d_call: TRBD2; j_call: TRBJ2-5; cdr3_length: 17
cdr3_nt: TGCAGTGCTAGAGGTGTCTCAACTCAGTCTCAGCCCCAGCATTTT; cdr3_aa: CSARGVSTQSQPQHF; v_call: TRBV20-1; clone_size: -; d_call: -; j_call: TRBJ1-5; cdr3_length: 15
cdr3_nt: TGTGCCAGTACCCCAATCCGGGACAACAACTATGGCTACACCTTC; cdr3_aa: CASTPIRDNNYGYTF; v_call: TRBV19; clone_size: -; d_call: -; j_call: TRBJ1-2; cdr3_length: 15
cdr3_nt: TGTGCCAGCAGTCGGGACCCTCCCCTGATGAACACTGAAGCTTTCTTT; cdr3_aa: CASSRDPPLMNTEAFF; v_call: TRBV12-3/TRBV12-4; clone_size: many; d_call: -; j_call: TRBJ1-1; cdr3_length: 16
cdr3_nt: TGTGCCACCAGCAGAGGCTCGGGGGGTGAAGCTTTCTTT; cdr3_aa: CATSRGSGGEAFF; v_call: TRBV15; clone_size: -; d_call: -; j_call: TRBJ1-1; cdr3_length: 13